These 10 T cell receptor beta chains share one sample of origin, sequenced in a study of response to subunit inactivated influenza vaccine. TCRdb redid the calling of the RT-PCR reads with MiXCR, one entry per CDR3 protein. This table has hundreds of thousands of distinct CDR3 sequences, roughly 10% appearing once. The data also belong to a second study, concerning T cells expressing NK-cell markers. From that second work: Making the TCR beta cDNA relied on 5'RACE template switching with UMIs.

The material was PBMCs from blood, obtained on the day of vaccination. The source of these receptors is a man in his forties or fifties who received an inactivated influenza vaccine.

This clonotype occurred a few times. The chain joins TRBV20-1 to TRBJ1-5, with 7 bases aligning to TRBD1. CDR3 length equals 15 residues. The germline CDR1 and CDR2 sequences are DFQATT and SNEGSKA (reference sequence). The V gene end was trimmed by 3 bases and the J gene end by 4 bases; junction bases not matched to a gene: 9. CDR3 sequence: CSARLRDSGNQPQHF. CDR3 bases: TGCAGTGCTAGGTTGAGGGACAGCGGTAATCAGCCCCAGCATTTT.

The rearrangement joins TRBV7-2 to TRBJ2-1; 8 bases are a match to TRBD1. The CDR3 runs to 14 residues. Per the germline V gene, CDR1 is SGHTA and CDR2 is FQGNSA. V gave up 5 bases and J gave up 7 bases; unmatched junction bases: 7. CDR3 loop: CASSATGGLNEQFF. The DNA for the CDR3 is TGTGCCAGCAGCGCAACAGGGGGGCTAAATGAGCAGTTCTTC.

This clonotype was recorded many times. The genes are TRBV14 and TRBJ2-4; D remains ambiguous. The CDR3 loop spans 16 amino acids. Trimming took 3 bases from V and 0 from J, leaving 12 bases between them. Per the germline V gene, CDR1 is SGHDN and CDR2 is FVKESK. This CDR3 is CASSQTRAGAKNIQYF. DNA for the CDR3: TGTGCCAGCAGCCAGACCCGGGCCGGAGCCAAAAACATTCAGTACTTC.

This clonotype was picked up many times. J is TRBJ1-1 and V is TRBV12-3 or TRBV12-4, with 11 bases fitting TRBD1. Trimming removed 6 bases from V and 4 bases from J; junction bases left unmatched: 4. This CDR3 spans 14 amino acids. Here the CDR3 reads CASRPGTGGTEAFF. Here the CDR3 DNA reads TGTGCCAGCAGACCCGGGACAGGGGGCACTGAAGCTTTCTTT.

The V call is TRBV7-2, the J call TRBJ2-1; D might be TRBD1 (6 bases). The V gene's germline CDR1 is SGHTA and CDR2 FQGNSA. The V end was cut by 5 bases, the J end by 4 bases, with 15 bases between. The CDR3 loop spans 15 amino acids. CDR3 nucleotide sequence: TGTGCCAGCAGCCCAAGGGACACCTTTTACAATGAGCAGTTCTTC. This codes for CASSPRDTFYNEQFF.

This rearrangement joins TRBV4-1 to TRBJ1-1; no clear D. The CDR3 has 14 amino acids. Germline CDR1 reads MGHRA; CDR2 reads YSYEKL. V shed 1 base and J shed 1 base, with 7 bases lying between them. The CDR3 DNA sequence: TGCGCCAGCAGCCAAGCAACAAGGAACACTGAAGCTTTCTTT. Its translation: CASSQATRNTEAFF.

The chain links TRBV9 to TRBJ2-2, with 7 bases identical to TRBD1. Germline-derived CDR1 and CDR2 are SGDLS and YYNGEE. The J segment lost 4 bases and the V segment lost 3 bases, leaving 3 bases of the junction unmatched. This CDR3 region has 14 residues. The CDR3 DNA follows: TGTGCCAGCAGCGCCAGACAGGGCACCGGGGAGCTGTTTTTT. Translating gives CASSARQGTGELFF.

This chain connects TRBV2 to TRBJ2-6; the D call may be TRBD1 or TRBD2 (5 bases each). From germline, CDR1 is SNHLY and CDR2 FYNNEI. Deletions cut 4 bases from V and 1 base from J, with 8 bases between. The CDR3 has 15 amino acids. The CDR3 region has the DNA TGTGCCAGCAGTGTTGAGGGGTCTGGGGCCAACGTCCTGACTTTC. It encodes CASSVEGSGANVLTF.

This clonotype came up many times. The chain recombines TRBV11-2 with TRBJ2-3, with no clear D. This CDR3 contains 15 residues. Germline CDR1 reads SGHAT; CDR2 reads FQNNGV. Trimming shortened V by 4 bases and J by 3 bases, and 14 bases separated the two germline ends. The CDR3 loop reads CASSYPHQGTDTQYF. The CDR3 nucleotides read TGTGCCAGCAGCTACCCACACCAAGGGACAGATACGCAGTATTTT. Combining the CDR3 with reference TRBV11-2 and TRBJ2-3 gives the whole variable domain EAGVAQSPRYKIIEKRQSVAFWCNPISGHATLYWYQQILGQGPKLLIQFQNNGVVDDSQLPKDRFSAERLKGVDSTLKIQPAKLEDSAVYLCASSYPHQGTDTQYFGPGTRLTVL.

The V gene is TRBV20-1, the J gene TRBJ2-7, with no clear D. V lost 6 bases and J lost 3, with 18 bases in between. Looked up from germline, CDR1 is DFQATT and CDR2 is SNEGSKA (reference sequence). The CDR3 runs 14 residues. CDR3 nucleotides: TGCAGTGCCAGCCGCCCGGGCCGTGGCTACGAGCAGTACTTC. Protein product: CSASRPGRGYEQYF.